This T cell receptor (beta chain) originates from a study of cytomegalovirus exposure and HLA in healthy donors (dated by TCRdb to about 2017). Study-level background: An earlier analysis of some 620 of the donors reported approximately 280 Gb of sequence data and 117 million unique TCR beta sequences obtained from about 180 million T cells. Among the roughly 430 genotyped donors, under 90% belonged to the genetic ancestry cluster associated with self-reported Caucasian donors. The study profiled the T cell repertoires of 500 to 800 subjects by immunosequencing and related them to cytomegalovirus serostatus. A handful of DR-DQ haplotypes were handled as single units for association and clustering because linkage in the cohort was strong. Every repertoire in the discovery cohort had been generated on one and the same sequencing platform. To decide whether each TCR beta V gene segment behaved as functional or pseudogenic, an earlier analysis of 587 of the donors relied on high-throughput TCR beta sequencing. About 310 gigabases of sequencing data and approximately 84 million unique TCR sequences were included in an early release covering several hundred HLA-typed donors. HLA typing included class I and class II loci at four-digit resolution. A separate validation cohort of 90 to 150 different subjects was used in addition to the 666-subject first cohort. Donor age, sex, ethnicity and CMV serostatus were collected together with the repertoire data. To predict cytomegalovirus infection status, the study combined high-throughput TCR immunosequencing, statistical association of individual TCRs with disease status, and machine learning. In a later analysis, previously published TCR beta repertoires from roughly 710 donors were re-analyzed and high-resolution HLA genotyping was added so that TCR occurrence patterns could be studied. The later analysis used no new phenotypic data to find candidate immune exposures, relying instead on TCR beta sequences and their occurrence across donors. Genome-wide SNP genotypes for about 65% of the roughly 670 donors were used in a later genetic analysis, which treated that subset as a discovery cohort. On average, 235,054 unique TCR beta nucleotide sequences were sequenced per donor among more than 350 genotyped donors of the cohort, with roughly a sixth of those sequences being non-productive. The number of donors typed differed by locus, with about 629-630 for A, B, C, DRB1 and DQB1, roughly 550 for DQA1, nearly 610 for DPA1, and 400 to 490 for DPB1. The study aimed to test whether signatures of past pathogen exposure could be identified by cataloging public T cell receptors.

The cysteine opens and the phenylalanine closes a CDR3 of 17 amino acids. Only the CDR3 portion is preserved as DNA: 51 bases, with reading frame beginning at the first base. CDR1 and CDR2 (MGHRA, YSYEKL) derive from the germline V gene. V ends up 0 bases short and J 6 bases short, with an unmatched junction base count of 10. On this clone: The target of this receptor is not known. No quality values exist for individual bases; no much larger clone is one base distant.

The cohort was made up of about 610 healthy bone marrow donors. At the time of sampling, all cohort members were nominally healthy, though unrecorded immune exposures were likely present. The donor was CMV seronegative and belonged to the group of 320 or so seronegative cohort members. A peripheral blood sample was provided by each donor, and peripheral blood mononuclear cells were used for TCR beta sequencing. The Qiagen DNeasy Blood Extraction Kit was used to extract genomic DNA from the blood cell samples. Preparation of the library involved the immunoSEQ multiplex PCR assay. A mixture of 60 forward primers for TCR Vbeta segments and 13 reverse primers for TCR Jbeta segments was used in the multiplex PCR. The CDR3 region of rearranged TCR beta genes was amplified from genomic DNA with a multiplex PCR assay. On the Illumina HiSeq System, the amplified TCR beta libraries were sequenced as 87-base-pair reads. The original pipeline was this. A later analysis tallied around 87 million unique TCR beta chains across the roughly 610 repertoires, and about 12 million of those chains were shared by two or more donors. To remove PCR and sequencing errors, raw reads were error-corrected and collapsed into unique sequences using a nearest-neighbor algorithm that merged closely related sequences. V, D and J gene segments were assigned by aligning CDR3 sequences to IMGT reference sequences. Each retained sequence needed at least a six-nucleotide match to both a V gene segment and a J gene segment. Rearrangements were called productive when the CDR3 lacked stop codons and stayed in frame with V and J; all others were non-productive. Following IMGT convention, CDR3 was defined as the stretch from the second conserved V-encoded cysteine to the conserved J-encoded phenylalanine. In an earlier analysis of around 570 of the donors, sequences lacking an unambiguous match to a single V gene segment were excluded. An earlier analysis of 450 to 650 of the donors called V segments functional above 56.7% productive rearrangements and segregating when the between-donor standard deviation exceeded 5%. To diagnose cytomegalovirus status from the catalog of TCR beta chain sequences, a statistical classification framework was built. In a later analysis, V and J genes were assigned by comparing TCR nucleotide sequences against IMGT/GENE-DB human TR gene sequences. The TCRdist pipeline was used in a later analysis to assign CDR3 sequences and most-parsimonious VDJ recombination scenarios. In a later analysis, every TCR beta chain was defined by the combination of its CDR3 amino acid sequence and its V-gene family, and reads without a unique V-gene family were dropped. A later analysis removed 592 highly shared, low-generation-probability nucleotide sequences to deal with suspected cross-contamination and a sequencing artifact. For each public chain, a later analysis derived a clonal expansion index from normalized ranks of inferred template counts within each repertoire. In a later analysis, generation probabilities were computed with a VDJ recombination model fitted to out-of-frame rearrangements, and the resulting probabilities were checked against IGoR. Hypergeometric tests were used in a later analysis to score TCR-TCR, TCR-HLA and TCR-CMV co-occurrence, with a repertoire-size bias correction applied to the TCR pairs. In a later analysis, false discovery rates were estimated by permuting HLA or CMV assignments 20 times. In a later analysis, co-occurring TCRs were grouped using DBSCAN, and TCRdist sequence similarity was added for clustering within HLA-allele-positive subsets. For co-occurrence clustering, repertoires with fewer than 30,000 or more than 120,000 public chains were excluded, along with about five repertoires with anomalous nucleotide sharing. TCRdb retrieved this table from immuneACCESS and kept in-frame rearrangements only. Not all clones are present; in checked studies, unresolved V genes account for under half, and no reason is known for the remainder. The V and J calls and the clone size are those of that table, but D and trimming were determined from the DNA. The sample profile shows about 110,000 clones; 75% to 90% of them were found once. The ten largest account for about 1.8% of the sample.

What the study reported, not specific to this receptor: In vitro tests confirmed that a few of the cytomegalovirus-associated TCR beta chains recognize cytomegalovirus antigens. In a later analysis, HLA-associated TCR beta chains showed more clonal expansion and lower generation probabilities than non-associated chains that were equally common. The study gave a list of some 150 TCR beta chains associated with cytomegalovirus. Immune exposure information for the cohort was limited to CMV serostatus. Because the 87-base-pair reads could not distinguish some IMGT-functional V segments, including TRBV6-2 and TRBV6-3, those segments were excluded. Assigning TCR associations to individual alleles was difficult when HLA alleles, especially DR and DQ, strongly co-occurred. Because counts were too low, roughly 16 rarely observed V segments, including chromosome 9 orphons, were excluded from the earlier analysis of 587 of the donors. In a later analysis, several top co-occurrence clusters were reported to appear linked to parvovirus B19, influenza, CMV and Epstein-Barr virus. Linkage disequilibrium might explain the correlated functional status among segregating V segments, but an unknown experimental factor could not be excluded. A later analysis found that most CMV-associated TCR beta chains appeared HLA-restricted, with HLA associations seemingly driven largely by CMV exposure. V-gene and J-gene trimming of TCR beta chains was associated with a missense DCLRE1C variant in a later genetic analysis, and the association was replicated in an independent cohort. Compared with the roughly 710-donor mean, donors in an Asian-associated ancestry cluster had fewer N-insertions in productive TCRs, according to a later genetic analysis. A later analysis found that TCR association rates varied across HLA loci, with DRB1 alleles showing the most associated TCRs and HLA-C alleles the fewest. The classifier was reported to diagnose cytomegalovirus status with high specificity and sensitivity in both the original cohort and the validation cohort. A cluster of highly shared sequence variants was judged likely to represent a technical artifact of the sequencing pipeline. Because some donors lacked HLA typing at each locus, the association tests relied only on the typed subset. It was suggested by the authors that the approach could potentially be generalized to other disease states and immunological phenotypes. While some public TCRs were present in many individuals, most TCR sequences turned up only very rarely across donors. In a later analysis, 16,951 TCR beta sequences were associated with specific HLA alleles at a false discovery rate of 0.05. Broadly in line with IMGT annotations, most TCR beta V segments showed up in productive rearrangements about 87% or about 30% of the time in an earlier analysis of several hundred of the donors. Sequencing depth was assumed to be roughly uniform across donors in the presence/absence analyses, though that assumption may not hold. A further reported finding was that TCR beta sequences accurately predicted the HLA-A and HLA-B alleles for most subjects in the first cohort. This cohort had only TCR beta chains sequenced, and the lack of alpha or paired-chain data limited which features could be detected.

The sequence derives from a man between 40 and 49 years old in good health and CMV-seronegative. Material: PBMCs. The sequence is built from TRBV4-1 and TRBJ2-3, with 9 middle bases fitting TRBD2. In nucleotide form, the sequence is TGCGCCAGCAGCCAAGATACGGGACTAGCTTCGGCGGATACGCAGTATTTT. Its translation reads: CASSQDTGLASADTQYF.